Listed here are 29 T cell receptor beta chains from one sample, sequenced in a study of Graves' ophthalmopathy and Graves' hyperthyroidism. Amplification of TCR beta CDR3 regions used RNA transcripts. Scientists carried out first-round RT-PCR using HTBI primers and then a second-round multiplex PCR. TCRdb ran MiXCR on the multiplex PCR reads and lists one entry per CDR3 protein. The sample shows about 550,000 distinct CDR3 sequences, less than 45% of them seen only once. Sequences were obtained from peripheral blood or thyroid tissue (not recorded which). The source of these receptors is an adult man with Graves' hyperthyroidism.

The genes are TRBV10-2 and TRBJ2-7; 7 bases line up with TRBD1. The germline V gene has CDR1 WSHSY and CDR2 SAAADI. V shed 6 bases, J shed 0 bases, and the junction held 11 bases outside the gene matches. The CDR3 sequence is 16 residues long. CDR3 in DNA: TGCGCCAGCAGCGAACCGGGACAGCCGCTCTCCTACGAGCAGTACTTC. Translation: CASSEPGQPLSYEQYF.

This clonotype was counted many times. This sequence joins TRBV15 and TRBJ2-7, with 7 positions matching TRBD1. This CDR3 is 13 amino acids long. Losses at the gene ends were 5 bases for V and 2 bases for J; bases not matched to a gene: 3. CDR1 is LNHNV, CDR2 YYDKDF, per germline (reference sequence). Here the CDR3 DNA reads TGTGCCACCAGCTGGGGACAGACCTACGAGCAGTACTTC. Translating it yields CATSWGQTYEQYF.

This clonotype has only one observation. The V gene is TRBV5-1, the J gene TRBJ1-1, with a tentative D call TRBD1 (5 bases). Germline CDR1 and CDR2: SGHRS and YFSETQ. The CDR3 is 11 amino acids. Trimming took off 0 bases at V and 10 bases at J, with 7 bases between the two ends. For the CDR3, the DNA is TGCGCCAGCAGCTTGGGGGGGACAGCTTTCTTT. Translated, it gives CASSLGGTAFF.

The sample holds many counts of this clonotype. The V call is TRBV2, the J call TRBJ1-1; D possibly corresponds to TRBD1 (6 bases). The V gene lost 7 bases and the J gene lost 1 base, with 10 bases spanning the gap. CDR1 is SNHLY, CDR2 FYNNEI, per germline. The CDR3 length is 13 residues. Written as DNA, the CDR3 is TGTGCCAGCAATGGGGGCGGGAACACTGAAGCTTTCTTT. The encoded protein is CASNGGGNTEAFF.

This clonotype came up many times. In DNA, the CDR3 is TGTGCCAGCAGCTTTCCTATCAACGTGCAGGGGGCTCGCCAAGAGACCCAGTACTTC. Translated: CASSFPINVQGARQETQYF. The genes are TRBV7-9 and TRBJ2-5, with 8 nucleotides matching TRBD1. V shed 3 bases, J shed 1 base, and the junction held 16 bases outside the gene matches. The CDR3 has 19 amino acids. Germline V gene sequence: CDR1 SEHNR, CDR2 FQNEAQ (reference sequence).

Only a few counts were recorded for this clonotype. The chain combines TRBV19 with TRBJ1-5; 8 nucleotides align to TRBD1. This CDR3 is built from 12 residues. Germline CDR1 and CDR2: LNHDA and SQIVND (reference sequence). V lost 7 bases to trimming and J lost 7 bases; unmatched junction nucleotides: 3. The CDR3 region has the DNA TGTGCCAGTAAACAGGGGGACCAGCCCCAGCATTTT. Protein product: CASKQGDQPQHF.

This clonotype was recorded at least ten times. This chain connects TRBV29-1 to TRBJ1-2, with D unresolved. Trimming shortened V by 0 bases and J by 3 bases, and 17 bases separated the two germline ends. CDR3 size: 16 residues. CDR1 SQVTM and CDR2 ANQGSEA come from the germline V gene. The CDR3 sequence is CSVEEAEHSAYYGYTF. DNA for the CDR3: TGCAGCGTTGAAGAAGCAGAGCACTCTGCTTACTATGGCTACACCTTC. Full variable domain (missing parts from reference TRBV29-1 and TRBJ1-2): SAVISQKPSRDICQRGTSLTIQCQVDSQVTMMFWYRQQPGQSLTLIATANQGSEATYESGFVIDKFPISRPNLTFSTLTVSNMSPEDSSIYLCSVEEAEHSAYYGYTFGSGTRLTVV.

This clonotype was counted many times. This chain connects TRBV5-1 to TRBJ2-6; weak D call: TRBD2 (7 bases). The CDR3 is 16 residues long. The germline V and J ends were trimmed by 6 bases and 2 bases, with 15 bases remaining between them. CDR1 SGHRS and CDR2 YFSETQ come from the germline V gene. Written as DNA, the CDR3 is TGCGCCAGCAACACCGGAGGGGGGGCTGGGGCCAACGTCCTGACTTTC. As protein: CASNTGGGAGANVLTF.

This clonotype was seen repeatedly, ten times or more. The rearrangement links TRBV6-2 or TRBV6-3 to TRBJ1-5; 7 positions match TRBD1. This CDR3 is built from 18 residues. V trimming: 2 bases; J trimming: 2 bases; junction bases outside the gene matches: 12. CDR1 and CDR2 (germline): MNHEY, SVGEGT. In DNA form, the CDR3 reads TGTGCCAGCAGTTACGGGGAGGGACAGATGCGTCGCAATCAGCCCCAGCATTTT. Encoded protein: CASSYGEGQMRRNQPQHF.

The chain couples TRBV7-9 to TRBJ1-6; weak D call: TRBD1 (5 bases). The germline V gene has CDR1 SEHNR and CDR2 FQNEAQ (reference sequence). There are 16 residues in the CDR3. V dropped 5 bases and J dropped 0 bases, with 11 bases sitting between them. In DNA form, the CDR3 reads TGTGCCAGCAGCGCGACAGCGAGCTCCTATAATTCACCCCTCCACTTT. It is translated as CASSATASSYNSPLHF.

In this sample, this clonotype turned up many times. This chain links TRBV20-1 with TRBJ1-1; D not certain. The V end lost 0 bases, the J end lost 2 bases, and 13 bases lay between the germline ends. The CDR3 is 15 amino acids. Looked up from germline, CDR1 is DFQATT and CDR2 is SNEGSKA (reference sequence). The CDR3 DNA reads as TGCAGTGCTAGAGACCTCTACCAGGCAAACACTGAAGCTTTCTTT. Translated: CSARDLYQANTEAFF.

This clonotype was recorded many times. V gene TRBV6-1 combines with J gene TRBJ1-2; perhaps TRBD1 as D (5 bases). The V end was cut by 7 bases, the J end by 8 bases, with 17 bases between. The CDR3 covers 13 residues. CDR1 MNHNS and CDR2 SASEGT come from the germline V gene. The DNA of the CDR3 is TGTGCCAGCATTGCAGGGAGGCGGGACGGCTACACCTTC. It codes for CASIAGRRDGYTF.

This clonotype showed up just a few times. V and J are TRBV7-8 and TRBJ1-6; maybe TRBD1 (6 bases). The CDR3 is 15 residues long. Germline lookup yields CDR1 SGHVS and CDR2 FQNEAQ. The V gene lost 5 bases and the J gene lost 4 bases, with 12 bases spanning the gap. The CDR3: CASSRTDTYNSPLHF. As DNA, the CDR3 is TGTGCCAGCAGCCGGACAGACACATATAATTCACCCCTCCACTTT.

The chain joins TRBV12-3 or TRBV12-4 to TRBJ1-5; 7 bases are a match to TRBD1. This CDR3 spans 14 amino acids. V shed 4 bases, J shed 6 bases, and the junction held 6 bases outside the gene matches. The CDR3 is CASSSRQGFQPQHF. The DNA of the CDR3 is TGTGCCAGCAGTTCTCGACAGGGTTTTCAGCCCCAGCATTTT.

CDR3 sequence reads: CASSFGSTSQPQHF. In DNA, the CDR3 is TGTGCCAGCAGTTTCGGGAGTACGAGTCAGCCCCAGCATTTT. The V call is TRBV12-3 or TRBV12-4, the J call TRBJ1-5; no clear D. The V end lost 3 bases, the J end lost 6 bases, and 12 bases lay between the germline ends. CDR3 size: 14 residues.

The chain couples TRBV19 to TRBJ1-4; 8 nucleotides align to TRBD1. Looked up from germline, CDR1 is LNHDA and CDR2 is SQIVND (reference sequence). The trim removed 4 bases at V and 0 bases at J, leaving 7 bases unmatched. This CDR3 comprises 17 residues. The CDR3 DNA is TGTGCCAGTAGTAAGCGGACAGGGAAGGCAACTAATGAAAAACTGTTTTTT. Translation: CASSKRTGKATNEKLFF.

The V gene is TRBV7-2, the J gene TRBJ1-2; D unresolved. Germline assignment: CDR1 SGHTA and CDR2 FQGNSA. The V gene lost 5 bases and the J gene lost 0 bases, with 19 bases spanning the gap. The CDR3 is 17 residues long. CDR3: CASSTPRDREANYGYTF. CDR3 DNA sequence: TGTGCCAGCAGCACTCCCCGGGATAGGGAAGCTAACTATGGCTACACCTTC.

This clonotype was seen a handful of times. The chain links TRBV19 to TRBJ1-5; D gene ambiguous. Trimming took 7 bases from V and 0 from J, leaving 16 bases between them. Germline V gene sequence: CDR1 LNHDA, CDR2 SQIVND (reference sequence). CDR3 length: 16 residues. The CDR3 is CASTSLGVYSNQPQHF. The CDR3, as DNA: TGTGCCAGTACTTCCTTAGGAGTATATAGCAATCAGCCCCAGCATTTT.

The gene calls are TRBV29-1 and TRBJ1-2, with 9 bases fitting TRBD1. Germline V gene sequence: CDR1 SQVTM, CDR2 ANQGSEA. V lost 8 bases and J lost 7; bases outside the gene matches: 8. The CDR3 spans 12 residues. This CDR3 is CSFGQGSGGYTF. The CDR3 bases are TGCAGCTTTGGACAGGGGAGCGGTGGCTACACCTTC.

This chain connects TRBV7-2 to TRBJ2-2; the D gene is possibly TRBD1 (5 bases). This CDR3 spans 15 amino acids. Germline V gives CDR1 SGHTA, CDR2 FQGNSA. V was cut by 1 base and J by 3 bases, with 9 bases left in between. CDR3 residues: CASSLDRRYTGELFF. DNA of the CDR3: TGTGCCAGCAGCTTAGACAGGCGGTACACCGGGGAGCTGTTTTTT.

This clonotype was detected only a few times. The DNA for the CDR3 is TGTGCCAGCAGTTTAGGGGCCCCAGCGGGTTACACCGGGGAGCTGTTTTTT. Amino acid sequence: CASSLGAPAGYTGELFF. This chain uses TRBV12-3 or TRBV12-4 with TRBJ2-2, with D possibly being TRBD2 (6 bases). The CDR3 runs to 17 residues. V lost 1 base to trimming and J lost 3 bases, with 15 bases between them.

The V gene is TRBV19, the J gene TRBJ2-7; unclear D gene. Germline assignment: CDR1 LNHDA and CDR2 SQIVND (reference sequence). Trimming pared 10 bases from V and 7 bases from J, leaving 11 bases between. The CDR3 length is 10 residues. CDR3 DNA sequence: TGTGCCACGGGTCTCAATGAGCAGTACTTC. This encodes CATGLNEQYF.

This clonotype was found a few times. The V call is TRBV2, the J call TRBJ2-1, with 7 positions matching TRBD2. The germline CDR1 and CDR2 sequences are SNHLY and FYNNEI. The CDR3 is 14 residues long. The ends lost 9 bases at V and 0 bases at J; junction bases unmatched: 5. CDR3 bases: TGTGCCAGGAGTAGGACTAGCTCCTACAATGAGCAGTTCTTC. Protein sequence: CARSRTSSYNEQFF.

This clonotype was counted at least ten times. This rearrangement joins TRBV5-1 to TRBJ1-5; D is ambiguous. The CDR3 runs to 13 residues. Trimming cost V 0 bases and J 6 bases, with 7 bases left between them. The germline V gene has CDR1 SGHRS and CDR2 YFSETQ. CDR3 DNA sequence: TGCGCCAGCAGCTTGGGGCTGAGTCAGCCCCAGCATTTT. Protein sequence: CASSLGLSQPQHF.

This clonotype was seen repeatedly, ten times or more. V gene TRBV20-1 combines with J gene TRBJ2-7, with 7 bases aligning to TRBD2. Trimming cost V 3 bases and J 0 bases; bases outside gene matches: 2. The CDR3 has 13 residues. From germline, CDR1 is DFQATT and CDR2 SNEGSKA (reference sequence). The CDR3 region is CSASGGYSYEQYF. The DNA of the CDR3 is TGCAGTGCTAGCGGGGGGTACTCCTACGAGCAGTACTTC.

The sample holds many counts of this clonotype. The chain employs TRBV25-1 and TRBJ2-7; 9 bases align to TRBD1. The CDR3 loop spans 14 amino acids. Germline V CDR1 and CDR2: MGHDK, SYGVNS. V shed 7 bases, J shed 1 base, and the junction held 5 bases outside the gene matches. CDR3 DNA: TGTGCCAGCACAGACAGGGGGTCATCCTACGAGCAGTACTTC. It translates to CASTDRGSSYEQYF.

This clonotype was detected many times. V and J are TRBV12-3 or TRBV12-4 and TRBJ1-1; tentatively, D is TRBD1 (6 bases). The CDR3 extends over 13 amino acids. Trimming removed 5 bases from V and 3 bases from J, with 10 bases in between. The DNA for the CDR3 is TGTGCCAGCAGTGACTCAGGGGACACTGAAGCTTTCTTT. Residues: CASSDSGDTEAFF.

The table lists this clonotype with a few counts. The chain couples TRBV27 to TRBJ2-5; D might be TRBD2 (7 bases). Germline CDR1 and CDR2: MNHEY and SMNVEV (reference sequence). The V end lost 6 bases, the J end lost 5 bases, and 19 bases lay between the germline ends. The CDR3 is made up of 15 amino acids. DNA for the CDR3: TGTGCCAGCAGCCCTAACCGGGGGGCGAGCGAGACCCAGTACTTC. As protein: CASSPNRGASETQYF.

Only a few counts were recorded for this clonotype. V is TRBV28 and J is TRBJ1-5; D remains unclear. Trimming took 6 bases from V and 0 from J, leaving 9 bases between them. This CDR3 contains 14 residues. Germline CDR1 and CDR2: MDHEN and SYDVKM. CDR3 loop: CASRSGPSNQPQHF. CDR3 bases: TGTGCCAGCAGATCCGGACCTAGCAATCAGCCCCAGCATTTT.